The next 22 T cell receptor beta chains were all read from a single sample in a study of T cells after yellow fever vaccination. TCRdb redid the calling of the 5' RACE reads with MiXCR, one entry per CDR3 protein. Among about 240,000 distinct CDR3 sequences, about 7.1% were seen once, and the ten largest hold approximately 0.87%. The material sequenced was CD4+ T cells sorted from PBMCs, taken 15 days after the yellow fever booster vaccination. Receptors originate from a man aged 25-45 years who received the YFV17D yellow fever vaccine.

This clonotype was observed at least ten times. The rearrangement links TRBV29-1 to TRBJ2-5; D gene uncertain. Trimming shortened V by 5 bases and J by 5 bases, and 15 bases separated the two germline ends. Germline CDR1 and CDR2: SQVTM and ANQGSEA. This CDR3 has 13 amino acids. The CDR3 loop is CSVRRSAGETQYF. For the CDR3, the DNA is TGCAGCGTTCGCCGGTCCGCTGGGGAGACCCAGTACTTC.

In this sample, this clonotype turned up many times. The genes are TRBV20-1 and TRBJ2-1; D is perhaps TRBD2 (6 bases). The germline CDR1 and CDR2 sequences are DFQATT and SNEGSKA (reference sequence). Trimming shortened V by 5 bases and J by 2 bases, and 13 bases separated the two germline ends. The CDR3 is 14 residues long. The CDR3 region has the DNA TGCAGTGCTCCCGGGACTCAAACCTACAATGAGCAGTTCTTC. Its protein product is CSAPGTQTYNEQFF.

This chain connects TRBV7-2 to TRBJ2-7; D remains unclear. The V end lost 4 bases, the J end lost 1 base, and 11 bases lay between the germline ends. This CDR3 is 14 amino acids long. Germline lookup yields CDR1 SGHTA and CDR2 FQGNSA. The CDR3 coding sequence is TGTGCCAGCAGCTCGCGAGACGGATCCTACGAGCAGTACTTC. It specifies CASSSRDGSYEQYF.

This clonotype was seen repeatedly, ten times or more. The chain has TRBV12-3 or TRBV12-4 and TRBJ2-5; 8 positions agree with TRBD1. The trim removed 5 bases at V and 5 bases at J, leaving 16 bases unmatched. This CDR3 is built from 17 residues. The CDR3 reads CASSAGQGHDREETQYF. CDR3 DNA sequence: TGTGCCAGCAGTGCAGGACAGGGCCATGACCGTGAGGAGACCCAGTACTTC.

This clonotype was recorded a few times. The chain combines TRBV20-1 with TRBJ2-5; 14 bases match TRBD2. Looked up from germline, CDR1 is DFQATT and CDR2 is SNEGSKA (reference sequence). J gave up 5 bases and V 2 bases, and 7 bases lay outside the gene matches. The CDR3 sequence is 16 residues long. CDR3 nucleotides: TGCAGTGCTAGACCGGGACTAGCGGGAGATGATGAGACCCAGTACTTC. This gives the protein CSARPGLAGDDETQYF.

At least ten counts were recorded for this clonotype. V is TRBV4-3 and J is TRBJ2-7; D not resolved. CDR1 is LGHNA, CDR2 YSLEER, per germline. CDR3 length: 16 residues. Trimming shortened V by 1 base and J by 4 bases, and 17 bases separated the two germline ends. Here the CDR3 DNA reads TGCGCCAGCAGCCAAGTTGGTCCCCCGTTTCTTTACGAGCAGTACTTC. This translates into CASSQVGPPFLYEQYF.

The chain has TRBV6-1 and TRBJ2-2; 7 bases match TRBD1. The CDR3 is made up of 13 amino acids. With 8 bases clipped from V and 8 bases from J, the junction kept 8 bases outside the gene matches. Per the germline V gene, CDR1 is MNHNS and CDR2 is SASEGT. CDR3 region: CASQNRGIGELFF. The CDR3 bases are TGTGCCAGCCAAAACAGGGGTATTGGGGAGCTGTTTTTT.

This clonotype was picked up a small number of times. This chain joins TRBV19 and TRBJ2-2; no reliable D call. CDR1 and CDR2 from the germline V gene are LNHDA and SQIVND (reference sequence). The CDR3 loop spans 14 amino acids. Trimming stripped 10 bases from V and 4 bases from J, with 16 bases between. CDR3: CATATVDLTGELFF. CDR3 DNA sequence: TGTGCCACCGCGACGGTAGATCTCACCGGGGAGCTGTTTTTT.

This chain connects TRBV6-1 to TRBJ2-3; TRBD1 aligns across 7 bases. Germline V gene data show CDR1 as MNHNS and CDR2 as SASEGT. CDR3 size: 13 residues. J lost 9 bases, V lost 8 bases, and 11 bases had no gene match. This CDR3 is CASGDRPLQTQYF. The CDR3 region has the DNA TGTGCCAGCGGGGACAGACCTCTCCAGACGCAGTATTTT.

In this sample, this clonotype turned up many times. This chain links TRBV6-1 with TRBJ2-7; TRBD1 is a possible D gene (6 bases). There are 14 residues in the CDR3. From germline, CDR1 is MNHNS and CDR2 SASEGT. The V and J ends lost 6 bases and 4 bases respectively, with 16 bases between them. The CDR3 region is CASSKGQLAYEQYF. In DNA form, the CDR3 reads TGTGCCAGCAGCAAAGGACAGCTAGCTTACGAGCAGTACTTC.

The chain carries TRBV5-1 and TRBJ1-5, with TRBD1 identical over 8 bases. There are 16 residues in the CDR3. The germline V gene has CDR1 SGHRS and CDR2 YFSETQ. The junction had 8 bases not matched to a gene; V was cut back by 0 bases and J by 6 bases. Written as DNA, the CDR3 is TGCGCCAGCAGCTTGGGTCCAGGGGGCGATAGTCAGCCCCAGCATTTT. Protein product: CASSLGPGGDSQPQHF.

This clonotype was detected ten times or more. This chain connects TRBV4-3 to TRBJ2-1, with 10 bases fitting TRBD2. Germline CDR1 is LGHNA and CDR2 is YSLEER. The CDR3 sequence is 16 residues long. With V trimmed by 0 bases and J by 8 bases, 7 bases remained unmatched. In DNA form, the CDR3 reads TGCGCCAGCAGCCAAGATTGGCTAGCGGGAGCTCATGAGCAGTTCTTC. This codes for CASSQDWLAGAHEQFF.

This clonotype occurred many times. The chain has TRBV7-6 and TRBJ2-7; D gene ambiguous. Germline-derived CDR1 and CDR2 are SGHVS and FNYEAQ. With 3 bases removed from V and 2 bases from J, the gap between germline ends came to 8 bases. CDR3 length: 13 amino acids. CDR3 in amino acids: CASSLSGAYEQYF. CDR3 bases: TGTGCCAGCAGCTTGAGTGGGGCCTACGAGCAGTACTTC.

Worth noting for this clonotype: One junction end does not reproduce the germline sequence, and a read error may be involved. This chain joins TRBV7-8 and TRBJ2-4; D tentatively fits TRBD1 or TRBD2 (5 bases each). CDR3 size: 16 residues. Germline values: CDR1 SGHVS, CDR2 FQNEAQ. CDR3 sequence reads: CACSLLRWGAKNIQYF. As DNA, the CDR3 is TGTGCCTGCAGCCTACTTCGGTGGGGGGCCAAAAACATTCAGTACTTC.

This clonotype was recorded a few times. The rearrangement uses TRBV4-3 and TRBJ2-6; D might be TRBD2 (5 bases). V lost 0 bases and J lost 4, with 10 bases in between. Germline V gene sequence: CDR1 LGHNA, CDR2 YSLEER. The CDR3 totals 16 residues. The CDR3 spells CASSQEWGAGANVLTF. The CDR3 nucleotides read TGCGCCAGCAGCCAAGAATGGGGAGCGGGGGCCAACGTCCTGACTTTC.

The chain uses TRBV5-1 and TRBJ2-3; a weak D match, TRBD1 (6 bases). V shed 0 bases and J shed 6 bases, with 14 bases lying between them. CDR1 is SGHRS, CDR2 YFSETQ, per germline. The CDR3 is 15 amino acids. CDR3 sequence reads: CASSLDRAGVDTQYF. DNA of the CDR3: TGCGCCAGCAGCTTGGACAGGGCGGGCGTGGATACGCAGTATTTT.

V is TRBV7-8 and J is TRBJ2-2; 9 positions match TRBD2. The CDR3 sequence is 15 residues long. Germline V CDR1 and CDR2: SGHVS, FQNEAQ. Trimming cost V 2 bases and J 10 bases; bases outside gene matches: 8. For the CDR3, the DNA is TGTGCCAGCAGCTTACCAGCGGGAGGCCTTGTGGAGCTGTTTTTT. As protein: CASSLPAGGLVELFF.

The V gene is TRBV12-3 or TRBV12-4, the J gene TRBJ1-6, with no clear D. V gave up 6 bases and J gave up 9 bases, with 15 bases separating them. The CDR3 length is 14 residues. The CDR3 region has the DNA TGTGCCAGCAGCCGCGGGCGGGGTGGTTCACCCCTCCACTTT. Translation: CASSRGRGGSPLHF.

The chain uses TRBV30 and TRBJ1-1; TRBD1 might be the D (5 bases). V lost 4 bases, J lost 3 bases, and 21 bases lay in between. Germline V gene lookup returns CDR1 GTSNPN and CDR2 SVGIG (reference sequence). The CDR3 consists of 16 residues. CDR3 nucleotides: TGTGCCTGGAATATAATGGGGCGCGATTTGGACACTGAAGCTTTCTTT. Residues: CAWNIMGRDLDTEAFF.

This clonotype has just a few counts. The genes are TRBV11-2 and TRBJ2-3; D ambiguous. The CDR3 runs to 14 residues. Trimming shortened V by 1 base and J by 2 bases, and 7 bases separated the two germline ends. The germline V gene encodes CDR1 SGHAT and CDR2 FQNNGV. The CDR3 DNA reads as TGTGCCAGCAGCTTAGTAACCCTCACAGATACGCAGTATTTT. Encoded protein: CASSLVTLTDTQYF. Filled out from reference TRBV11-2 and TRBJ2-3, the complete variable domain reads EAGVAQSPRYKIIEKRQSVAFWCNPISGHATLYWYQQILGQGPKLLIQFQNNGVVDDSQLPKDRFSAERLKGVDSTLKIQPAKLEDSAVYLCASSLVTLTDTQYFGPGTRLTVL.

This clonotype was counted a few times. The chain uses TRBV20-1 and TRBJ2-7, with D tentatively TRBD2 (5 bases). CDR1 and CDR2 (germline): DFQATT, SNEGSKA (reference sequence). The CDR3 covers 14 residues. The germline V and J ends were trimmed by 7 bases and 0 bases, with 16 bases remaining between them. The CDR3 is CSVAAGINSYEQYF. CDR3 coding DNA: TGCAGTGTCGCCGCCGGGATTAACTCCTACGAGCAGTACTTC.

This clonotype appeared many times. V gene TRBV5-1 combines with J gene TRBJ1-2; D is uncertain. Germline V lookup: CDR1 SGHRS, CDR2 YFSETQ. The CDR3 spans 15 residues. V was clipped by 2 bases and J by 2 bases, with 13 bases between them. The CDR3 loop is CASSFVGSLNYGYTF. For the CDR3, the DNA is TGCGCCAGCAGCTTCGTTGGATCCCTGAACTATGGCTACACCTTC. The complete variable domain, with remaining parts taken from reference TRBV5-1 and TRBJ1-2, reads KAGVTQTPRYLIKTRGQQVTLSCSPISGHRSVSWYQQTPGQGLQFLFEYFSETQRNKGNFPGRFSGRQFSNSRSEMNVSTLELGDSALYLCASSFVGSLNYGYTFGSGTRLTVV.